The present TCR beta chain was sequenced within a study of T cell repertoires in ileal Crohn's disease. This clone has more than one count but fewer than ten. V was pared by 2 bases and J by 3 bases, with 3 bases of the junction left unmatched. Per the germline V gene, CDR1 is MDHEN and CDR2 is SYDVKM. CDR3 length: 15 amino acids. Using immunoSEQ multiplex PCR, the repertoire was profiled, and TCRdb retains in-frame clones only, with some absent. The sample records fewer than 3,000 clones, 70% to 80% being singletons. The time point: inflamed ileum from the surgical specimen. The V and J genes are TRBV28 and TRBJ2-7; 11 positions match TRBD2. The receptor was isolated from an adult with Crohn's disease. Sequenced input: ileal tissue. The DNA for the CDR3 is TGTGCCAGCAGTTTAACTAGCGGGGGACTCTACGAGCAGTACTTC. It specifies CASSLTSGGLYEQYF.